A selection of T cell receptor beta chains follows, all from one sample in a study of response to subunit inactivated influenza vaccine. One entry per CDR3 protein, called by TCRdb with MiXCR from the RT-PCR reads. The sample carries some 500,000 distinct CDR3 sequences, 25% recorded once. The starting material was CD4+ T cells sorted from PBMCs, obtained around 5 days after vaccination. Receptors were obtained from a man aged 45-60 years who received an inactivated influenza vaccine. The CDR3 runs from the conserved cysteine through the conserved F or W. The D gene is left open where the match is weak. Expanded clones are given a class, and other clones once, few, many or no size at all.

size: -; V: TRBV6-2/TRBV6-3; J: TRBJ1-1; D: -; CDR3: CASKYSYTEAFF; DNA: TGTGCCAGCAAGTACAGTTACACTGAAGCTTTCTTT
size: many; V: TRBV12-3/TRBV12-4; J: TRBJ2-1; D: -; CDR3: CASSSQAAQFF; DNA: TGTGCCAGCAGTTCCCAGGCTGCGCAGTTCTTC
size: -; V: TRBV4-1; J: TRBJ2-7; D: -; CDR3: CASSQTQVLYEQYF; DNA: TGCGCCAGCAGCCAGACACAGGTGCTCTACGAGCAGTACTTC
size: -; V: TRBV20-1; J: TRBJ2-2; D: TRBD2; CDR3: CSASFSGSAGELFF; DNA: TGCAGTGCTAGTTTTAGCGGGAGTGCCGGGGAGCTGTTTTTT
size: few; V: TRBV20-1; J: TRBJ2-7; D: TRBD2; CDR3: CSAKVIGSGSPYEQYF; DNA: TGCAGTGCTAAGGTCATAGGTAGCGGGTCCCCCTACGAGCAGTACTTC
size: -; V: TRBV2; J: TRBJ2-1; D: TRBD2; CDR3: CASSEFSGRAYDEQFF; DNA: TGTGCCAGCAGTGAATTCAGCGGGAGGGCCTACGATGAGCAGTTCTTC
size: -; V: TRBV4-3; J: TRBJ2-7; D: TRBD1; CDR3: CASSQALSDRSPYEQYF; DNA: TGCGCCAGCAGCCAAGCACTCTCGGACAGGTCCCCCTACGAGCAGTACTTC
size: -; V: TRBV6-5; J: TRBJ2-7; D: -; CDR3: CASSYLDAQYF; DNA: TGTGCCAGCAGTTACTTGGACGCACAGTACTTC
size: few; V: TRBV7-2; J: TRBJ2-3; D: TRBD2; CDR3: CASSVGLAGVGDTQYF; DNA: TGTGCCAGCAGCGTTGGACTAGCGGGAGTTGGAGATACGCAGTATTTT
size: -; V: TRBV5-5; J: TRBJ2-5; D: -; CDR3: CASSTGPTQTQYF; DNA: TGTGCCAGCAGCACGGGACCAACTCAGACCCAGTACTTC
size: many; V: TRBV5-1; J: TRBJ2-7; D: TRBD1; CDR3: CASSLAGTGGYEQYF; DNA: TGTGCCAGCAGCTTAGCGGGGACAGGGGGCTACGAGCAGTACTTC
size: many; V: TRBV5-5; J: TRBJ2-1; D: TRBD1; CDR3: CASSLAFYRGNEQFF; DNA: TGTGCCAGCAGCTTGGCTTTCTACAGGGGAAATGAGCAGTTCTTC
size: -; V: TRBV7-9; J: TRBJ2-2; D: -; CDR3: CASSLDQNPGELFF; DNA: TGTGCCAGCAGCTTAGACCAGAACCCCGGGGAGCTGTTTTTT
size: few; V: TRBV2; J: TRBJ1-1; D: -; CDR3: CASTLVDSQAFF; DNA: TGTGCCAGCACCCTAGTAGACAGCCAAGCTTTCTTT
size: many; V: TRBV3-1; J: TRBJ1-4; D: -; CDR3: CASSQDSGSRDEKLFF; DNA: TGTGCCAGCAGCCAAGACAGTGGGAGTAGGGATGAAAAACTGTTTTTT
size: -; V: TRBV5-1; J: TRBJ2-1; D: TRBD2; CDR3: CASSFLAGSNNEQFF; DNA: TGCGCCAGCAGCTTCCTAGCGGGGAGCAACAATGAGCAGTTCTTC
size: few; V: TRBV15; J: TRBJ2-3; D: -; CDR3: CATSSGGFRGTDTQYF; DNA: TGTGCCACCAGCAGTGGCGGATTTAGGGGCACAGATACGCAGTATTTT
size: -; V: TRBV7-3; J: TRBJ2-1; D: -; CDR3: CASSLTGGRLLINEQFF; DNA: TGTGCCAGCAGCTTAACGGGCGGGCGGCTACTTATCAATGAGCAGTTCTTC
size: few; V: TRBV12-3/TRBV12-4; J: TRBJ2-7; D: TRBD1; CDR3: CASSSPGQGDYEQYF; DNA: TGTGCCAGCAGTTCACCCGGACAGGGAGACTACGAGCAGTACTTC
size: few; V: TRBV12-3/TRBV12-4; J: TRBJ2-7; D: -; CDR3: CASSFGRVVGEQYF; DNA: TGTGCCAGCAGTTTTGGCAGGGTCGTGGGCGAGCAGTACTTC
size: -; V: TRBV7-2; J: TRBJ2-5; D: -; CDR3: CASSLWRDKETQYF; DNA: TGTGCCAGCAGCTTGTGGCGAGACAAAGAGACCCAGTACTTC
size: -; V: TRBV7-2; J: TRBJ1-5; D: -; CDR3: CASSLALAQPQHF; DNA: TGTGCCAGCAGCTTAGCGCTGGCTCAGCCCCAGCATTTT
size: few; V: TRBV12-3/TRBV12-4; J: TRBJ2-1; D: -; CDR3: CASSPDVYLFF; DNA: TGTGCCAGCAGTCCGGACGTGTACTTGTTCTTC
size: -; V: TRBV20-1; J: TRBJ1-1; D: TRBD1; CDR3: CSASEPGQMNTEAFF; DNA: TGCAGTGCTAGTGAACCGGGACAGATGAACACTGAAGCTTTCTTT
size: -; V: TRBV5-1; J: TRBJ2-1; D: -; CDR3: CASSGTPTSSYNEQFF; DNA: TGCGCCAGCAGCGGGACTCCTACTAGCTCCTACAATGAGCAGTTCTTC
size: few; V: TRBV29-1; J: TRBJ2-5; D: -; CDR3: CSVEVSGPKETQYF; DNA: TGCAGCGTTGAAGTTTCAGGGCCCAAAGAGACCCAGTACTTC
size: -; V: TRBV24-1; J: TRBJ2-1; D: TRBD1; CDR3: CATSDLLGTGMREQFF; DNA: TGTGCCACCAGTGATTTGCTGGGGACAGGGATGCGTGAGCAGTTCTTC